The 25 T cell receptor beta chains listed next were all sequenced from one sample in a study of T cell repertoires in cytomegalovirus infection. TCRdb called the reads again in MiXCR, with one record for every CDR3 protein. The sample holds tens of thousands of distinct CDR3 sequences; over 3.5% are singletons and the top ten take roughly 22%. Sequencing used PBMCs. These receptors came from a human donor in good health (CMV status not recorded). Some clones in this sample may be carry-over from other donors' samples.

This clonotype was seen ten or more times. The V call is TRBV11-2, the J call TRBJ1-3; perhaps TRBD1 as D (6 bases). The CDR3 extends over 16 amino acids. Deletions cut 4 bases from V and 3 bases from J, with 16 bases between. Germline CDR1 SGHAT, CDR2 FQNNGV. The CDR3 nucleotides are TGTGCCAGCAGCTCAACTTTCGGGGGCAGTGGAAACACCATATATTTT. Translated: CASSSTFGGSGNTIYF.

In its sample, this clonotype was seen many times. The V gene is TRBV7-9, the J gene TRBJ2-1; a possible D gene is TRBD2 (6 bases). CDR1 and CDR2 from the germline V gene are SEHNR and FQNEAQ (reference sequence). With 3 bases removed from V and 9 bases from J, the gap between germline ends came to 15 bases. This CDR3 contains 14 residues. This CDR3 reads CASSFSSRGTEQFF. CDR3 DNA sequence: TGTGCCAGCAGCTTCTCCTCCCGGGGGACTGAGCAGTTCTTC.

This clonotype turned up a few times. This rearrangement joins TRBV7-2 to TRBJ1-1, with 7 bases aligning to TRBD1. This CDR3 is built from 15 residues. Germline-derived CDR1 and CDR2 are SGHTA and FQGNSA. J lost 5 bases, V lost 4 bases, and 10 bases had no gene match. As DNA, the CDR3 is TGTGCCAGCAGCTCCTACAGGGGCGGAGGGACTGAAGCTTTCTTT. It codes for CASSSYRGGGTEAFF.

This clonotype was seen at least ten times. The J gene is TRBJ2-2, the V gene TRBV10-3; 10 bases map to TRBD1. CDR1 and CDR2 (germline): ENHRY, SYGVKD. The length of the CDR3 is 15 residues. Trimming removed 11 bases from V and 5 bases from J; junction bases left unmatched: 11. CDR3 region: CASQAGDRGTGELFF. DNA of the CDR3: TGTGCCTCCCAGGCCGGGGACAGGGGTACCGGGGAGCTGTTTTTT.

In its sample, this clonotype was seen many times. The rearrangement uses TRBV7-2 and TRBJ2-1; D perhaps matches TRBD2 (6 bases). The CDR3 has 15 amino acids. Trimming cost V 0 bases and J 6 bases, with 12 bases left between them. The germline gives CDR1 SGHTA, CDR2 FQGNSA. The CDR3 sequence is CASSLALGRFNEQFF. In DNA, the CDR3 is TGTGCCAGCAGCTTAGCGCTGGGGAGGTTCAATGAGCAGTTCTTC.

This clonotype was recorded at least ten times. J is TRBJ2-3 and V is TRBV7-2; D may be TRBD1 or TRBD2 (5 bases each). The V end was cut by 6 bases, the J end by 0 bases, with 10 bases between. Germline assignment: CDR1 SGHTA and CDR2 FQGNSA. The CDR3 runs 14 residues. In DNA, the CDR3 is TGTGCCAGCAGACCAGGGACGAGCACAGATACGCAGTATTTT. This gives the protein CASRPGTSTDTQYF.

The sample holds many counts of this clonotype. The J gene is TRBJ2-7, the V gene TRBV7-2; no clear D gene. CDR1 and CDR2 (germline): SGHTA, FQGNSA. This CDR3 is 13 amino acids long. V was pared by 1 base and J by 5 bases, with 9 bases between. The chain's CDR3 is CASSLVLADEQYF. CDR3 DNA: TGTGCCAGCAGCTTAGTCCTCGCGGACGAGCAGTACTTC.

This clonotype was picked up many times. The chain couples TRBV12-3 or TRBV12-4 to TRBJ2-1; unclear D gene. The germline V and J ends were trimmed by 4 bases and 6 bases, with 7 bases remaining between them. The CDR3 is 12 amino acids. CDR3 nucleotides: TGTGCCAGCAGTTCCGCACTCAATGAGCAGTTCTTC. Residues: CASSSALNEQFF.

This clonotype showed up many times. This chain connects TRBV7-8 to TRBJ2-6, with D possibly TRBD1 on 6 matching bases. In germline, CDR1 is SGHVS, CDR2 FQNEAQ. The CDR3 loop spans 16 amino acids. The V and J ends lost 3 bases and 3 bases respectively, with 12 bases between them. The DNA of the CDR3 is TGTGCCAGCAGCTTTGTCAACAGGGATGGGGCCAACGTCCTGACTTTC. It translates to CASSFVNRDGANVLTF. Variable domain in full (rest from reference TRBV7-8 and TRBJ2-6): GAGVSQSPRYKVAKRGQDVALRCDPISGHVSLFWYQQALGQGPEFLTYFQNEAQLDKSGLPSDRFFAERPEGSVSTLKIQRTQQEDSAVYLCASSFVNRDGANVLTFGAGSRLTVL.

This clonotype was detected ten times or more. The rearrangement uses TRBV7-2 and TRBJ2-1, with 8 bases matching TRBD1. The CDR3 sequence is 16 residues long. V shed 2 bases, J shed 8 bases, and the junction held 11 bases outside the gene matches. Per the germline V gene, CDR1 is SGHTA and CDR2 is FQGNSA. In DNA, the CDR3 is TGTGCCAGCAGCTTACGAGGGGCAGGGGGCACAGATGAGCAGTTCTTC. It specifies CASSLRGAGGTDEQFF.

Ten or more counts support this clonotype. The chain is built from TRBV7-2 and TRBJ2-3; D is unclear. Trimming cost V 6 bases and J 6 bases, with 10 bases left between them. The CDR3 consists of 12 residues. CDR1 is SGHTA, CDR2 FQGNSA, per germline. DNA for the CDR3: TGTGCCAGCAGAGAGAGTGGGGATACGCAGTATTTT. Its translation: CASRESGDTQYF.

This clonotype came up many times. This chain links TRBV7-8 with TRBJ2-7; D is uncertain. The germline CDR1 and CDR2 sequences are SGHVS and FQNEAQ. CDR3 size: 14 residues. V lost 3 bases, J lost 5 bases, and 14 bases lay in between. CDR3 residues: CASSLGGMPDEQYF. Here the CDR3 DNA reads TGTGCCAGCAGCTTGGGTGGAATGCCCGACGAGCAGTACTTC.

This clonotype was observed many times. The rearrangement uses TRBV7-2 and TRBJ2-1; a weak D match, TRBD1 (5 bases). Between the trimmed V and J ends, which lost 4 bases and 5 bases, there was a span of 21 bases. CDR3 length: 17 amino acids. Germline V CDR1 and CDR2: SGHTA, FQGNSA. Written as DNA, the CDR3 is TGTGCCAGCAGCTCCCAGAGCGTGGGAAAAGGGGACAATGAGCAGTTCTTC. This codes for CASSSQSVGKGDNEQFF.

About this clonotype itself: This may come from a read error, since a much larger clone is one base off. The chain combines TRBV20-1 with TRBJ1-3; D is ambiguous. This CDR3 comprises 10 residues. CDR1 is DFQATT and CDR2 is SNEGSKA in the germline V gene (reference sequence). The V end lost 1 base, the J end lost 5 bases, and 0 bases lay between the germline ends. The chain's CDR3 is CSARGNTIYF. The CDR3 bases are TGCAGTGCTAGAGGAAACACCATATATTTT.

This clonotype was found many times. The chain has TRBV7-2 and TRBJ2-7; TRBD2 aligns across 11 bases. V shed 4 bases and J 3 bases; nucleotides not matched to a gene: 5. Germline CDR1 reads SGHTA; CDR2 reads FQGNSA. This CDR3 contains 15 residues. The CDR3 DNA follows: TGTGCCAGCAGCTCCACTAGCGGGAGAAGCTACGAGCAGTACTTC. This encodes CASSSTSGRSYEQYF.

This clonotype was seen repeatedly, ten times or more. The gene calls are TRBV28 and TRBJ2-1; TRBD2 is a possible D gene (6 bases). The germline V gene has CDR1 MDHEN and CDR2 SYDVKM. V was shortened by 3 bases and J by 8 bases, with 17 bases between the two germline ends. The CDR3 loop spans 15 amino acids. CDR3 DNA: TGTGCCAGCAGTTTGACTACCCCGGGAGAAGATGAGCAGTTCTTC. Protein sequence: CASSLTTPGEDEQFF.

This clonotype was counted many times. V gene TRBV7-2 combines with J gene TRBJ2-1, with D tentatively TRBD1 (6 bases). The V gene's germline CDR1 is SGHTA and CDR2 FQGNSA. V was trimmed by 8 bases and J by 4 bases, leaving 15 bases between them. The CDR3 runs 14 residues. The CDR3 DNA follows: TGTGCCAGCGCGAAGGACAGAGATTACAATGAGCAGTTCTTC. Translated: CASAKDRDYNEQFF.

In this sample, this clonotype turned up many times. V usage is TRBV7-8 and J usage is TRBJ1-5; D gene uncertain. Germline CDR1 is SGHVS and CDR2 is FQNEAQ. CDR3 length: 13 amino acids. With 1 base removed from V and 9 bases from J, the gap between germline ends came to 10 bases. The DNA for the CDR3 is TGTGCCAGCAGCTTAGTAGGTGGGATGCCCCAGCATTTT. This sequence encodes CASSLVGGMPQHF.

This clonotype was seen many times. The gene calls are TRBV7-3 and TRBJ2-3; D might be TRBD2 (6 bases). Germline CDR1 reads SGHTA; CDR2 reads FQGTGA. The ends were cut back, 0 bases at V and 2 bases at J, with 9 bases in the middle. This CDR3 spans 15 amino acids. CDR3 nucleotides: TGTGCCAGCAGCTTAACCGGCGGGAACACAGATACGCAGTATTTT. Translating it yields CASSLTGGNTDTQYF.

This clonotype was detected ten times or more. This chain uses TRBV27 with TRBJ2-7; 8 bases line up with TRBD1. Germline values: CDR1 MNHEY, CDR2 SMNVEV (reference sequence). This CDR3 spans 13 amino acids. J gave up 6 bases and V 10 bases, and 11 bases lay outside the gene matches. The CDR3 region is CATASGTGREQYF. The CDR3 DNA reads as TGTGCCACCGCGTCCGGGACAGGACGCGAGCAGTACTTC.

The table lists this clonotype with many counts. The CDR3 reads CASSRSAGGSPYEQYF. For the CDR3, the DNA is TGTGCCAGCAGCCGCTCCGCGGGCGGGAGTCCCTACGAGCAGTACTTC. The chain couples TRBV7-9 to TRBJ2-7, with TRBD2 matching over 7 bases. The germline gives CDR1 SEHNR, CDR2 FQNEAQ (reference sequence). V gave up 5 bases and J gave up 2 bases; unmatched junction bases: 12. The CDR3 has 16 amino acids. The full variable domain, completed using reference TRBV7-9 and TRBJ2-7, is DTGVSQNPRHKITKRGQNVTFRCDPISEHNRLYWYRQTLGQGPEFLTYFQNEAQLEKSRLLSDRFSAERPKGSFSTLEIQRTEQGDSAMYLCASSRSAGGSPYEQYFGPGTRLTVT.

This clonotype was detected many times. CDR3 nucleotides: TGTGCCAGCAGCTTAGTTTTCATGGAAAACATTCAGTACTTC. Encoded protein: CASSLVFMENIQYF. This chain connects TRBV7-2 to TRBJ2-4; D is unclear. The V and J ends lost 1 base and 5 bases respectively, with 9 bases between them. The CDR3 totals 14 residues. Per germline, CDR1 SGHTA and CDR2 FQGNSA.

There are many counts of this clonotype. The V call is TRBV29-1, the J call TRBJ2-1, with 9 bases that match TRBD2. The CDR3 runs to 13 residues. Germline lookup yields CDR1 SQVTM and CDR2 ANQGSEA. Trimming removed 6 bases from V and 8 bases from J; junction bases left unmatched: 8. The CDR3: CSVISGGFYEQFF. The CDR3, as DNA: TGCAGCGTAATTAGCGGGGGCTTTTATGAGCAGTTCTTC.

This clonotype has a count of ten or more. The chain uses TRBV7-2 and TRBJ2-2; D is uncertain. CDR1 SGHTA and CDR2 FQGNSA come from the germline V gene. The V end lost 0 bases, the J end lost 7 bases, and 3 bases lay between the germline ends. This CDR3 comprises 12 residues. The CDR3 nucleotides are TGTGCCAGCAGCTTAGCTGTCGGGGAGCTGTTTTTT. This codes for CASSLAVGELFF.

This clonotype has ten or more counts. The chain joins TRBV7-9 to TRBJ2-3; tentatively, D is TRBD1 (6 bases). Trimming cost V 5 bases and J 2 bases, with 17 bases left between them. Per the germline V gene, CDR1 is SEHNR and CDR2 is FQNEAQ (reference sequence). The CDR3 is 16 amino acids. The CDR3 is CASSARDMGYTDTQYF. The CDR3 region has the DNA TGTGCCAGCAGCGCCCGGGACATGGGATACACAGATACGCAGTATTTT.